This TCR beta chain derives from a study of blood T cell repertoires in COVID-19 (dated by TCRdb to between 2020 and 2021). A note on the overall study: Collaborator samples came from the United States, Italy and Spain and covered acute and convalescent phases of COVID-19. The prospective study material was composed of cDNA or gDNA derived from T cells, B-cell-depleted T cells, or PBMCs. Deeply sampled blood TCRbeta repertoires from subjects exposed to, actively infected with, or recovered from COVID-19 were included in the dataset. The repertoires were released in a freely available public database intended as a resource for research on the immune response to SARS-CoV-2. The samples were drawn from the first 160 participants of the ongoing ImmuneRACE study and from 1,254 subjects provided by 6 global collaborators. A de-identified subject ID, COVID-19 status, age in years and sex were almost always included in the sample metadata. Where available, HLA class I and class II types were obtained from metadata supplied by the sample provider rather than from assay-based typing. On the study overall, not on this receptor specifically: How much clinical and demographic metadata was included differed by source and by participant, and the metadata was provided uncurated.

Including cysteine and phenylalanine, the CDR3 has 15 amino acids. Only CDR3 DNA remains: 45 bases, in frame from the first base. Germline trimming amounts to 5 bases on V and 5 bases on J, with 9 as the count of junction bases outside the gene matches. Based on the germline V gene, the CDR1 and CDR2 sequences are SGHTA and FQGTGA. For this clone: The antigen this receptor binds is unknown. There are no base qualities to consult, and no much larger clone falls within one base.

TCRbeta CDR3 regions were amplified from genomic DNA by means of the immunoSEQ Assay, a bias-controlled multiplex PCR. The original pipeline was this. Nucleated cell counts per sample were estimated from amplification of reference gene primers within the assay. To quantify the absolute abundance of each unique TCRbeta CDR3 rearrangement, sequence reads were collapsed and filtered. For each sample, productive Simpson clonality was calculated as the square root of Simpson's diversity index across productive rearrangements. Not all clones reach the TCRdb copy of this immuneACCESS table, which keeps in-frame sequences only. Checked studies attribute under half of the gap to unresolved V genes and leave the rest unexplained. That table supplies the V and J calls and clone size; D and trimming were determined from the DNA. The sample contains some 97,000 clones, just over 90% of them found a single time. Jointly, the top ten make up around 0.94% of the sample.

Each collaborating institution followed its own protocols to collect whole blood in K2EDTA tubes. For TCRbeta analysis, collaborator samples were shipped as frozen whole blood, as isolated PBMCs, or as DNA extracted from either sample type. Recombination linked TRBV7-3 to TRBJ2-7; TRBD2 agrees with 10 junctional bases. Sample: peripheral blood. This receptor was obtained from a man aged 55 to 70 with acute or convalescent COVID-19. The CDR3 region reads CASSRPTSGINEQYF. The nucleotide sequence is given as TGTGCCAGCAGCCGTCCAACTAGCGGGATCAACGAGCAGTACTTC.